The 20 T cell receptor beta chains given below trace back to one sample, sequenced in a study of CD8 T cells in ankylosing spondylitis. TCRdb independently ran MiXCR on the 5' RACE reads; one entry per CDR3 protein. The sample carries more than 100,000 distinct CDR3 sequences, about an eighth recorded once. Sequenced sample: blood, either unsorted or a sorted T cell fraction (not recorded which). These TCRs come from a female donor with ankylosing spondylitis or in good health (not recorded which).

The table lists this clonotype with many counts. The chain is built from TRBV7-8 and TRBJ1-5, with D perhaps TRBD1 (5 bases). The CDR3 sequence is 15 residues long. Germline values: CDR1 SGHVS, CDR2 FQNEAQ. Trimming cost V 2 bases and J 6 bases, with 14 bases left between them. The CDR3 loop is CASSLTWGEVQPQHF. DNA for the CDR3: TGTGCCAGCAGCTTAACTTGGGGGGAAGTTCAGCCCCAGCATTTT.

In this sample, this clonotype turned up many times. The V and J genes are TRBV3-1 and TRBJ1-6, with no clear D. V lost 3 bases to trimming and J lost 8 bases, with 14 bases between them. In germline, CDR1 is LGHDT, CDR2 YNNKEL (reference sequence). The CDR3 extends over 15 amino acids. In DNA form, the CDR3 reads TGTGCCAGCAGCCAGACGAGGCCTAAGGATTCACCCCTCCACTTT. This encodes CASSQTRPKDSPLHF.

The V gene is TRBV11-3, the J gene TRBJ2-7, with a weak D call TRBD1 (6 bases). V lost 6 bases and J 1 base, leaving 13 bases between the germline ends. The CDR3 spans 14 residues. Germline V gene sequence: CDR1 SGHNT, CDR2 YENEEA. The CDR3 reads CASSSLRGSYEQYF. CDR3 nucleotide sequence: TGTGCCAGCAGTTCACTCAGGGGATCCTACGAGCAGTACTTC.

This clonotype has at least ten counts. The chain uses TRBV11-2 and TRBJ1-6; D ambiguous. The V end lost 1 base, the J end lost 0 bases, and 13 bases lay between the germline ends. Germline V gene sequence: CDR1 SGHAT, CDR2 FQNNGV. The CDR3 sequence is 18 residues long. DNA for the CDR3: TGTGCCAGCAGCTTAGTGAACAGCCACAGCTCCTATAATTCACCCCTCCACTTT. The encoded protein is CASSLVNSHSSYNSPLHF. The variable domain in full, completed from reference TRBV11-2 and TRBJ1-6, reads EAGVAQSPRYKIIEKRQSVAFWCNPISGHATLYWYQQILGQGPKLLIQFQNNGVVDDSQLPKDRFSAERLKGVDSTLKIQPAKLEDSAVYLCASSLVNSHSSYNSPLHFGNGTRLTVT.

This clonotype was picked up many times. The V call is TRBV24-1, the J call TRBJ2-7; D perhaps matches TRBD1 (6 bases). The CDR3 consists of 12 residues. Per the germline V gene, CDR1 is KGHDR and CDR2 is SFDVKD. Trimming cost V 3 bases and J 4 bases, with 6 bases left between them. The CDR3 sequence: CATSDTGYEQYF. CDR3 nucleotide sequence: TGTGCCACCAGTGATACAGGGTACGAGCAGTACTTC.

This clonotype occurred many times. V and J are TRBV2 and TRBJ2-1, with D maybe TRBD2 (5 bases). CDR1 and CDR2 (germline): SNHLY, FYNNEI. CDR3 length: 19 residues. V was cut by 1 base and J by 0 bases, with 19 bases left in between. This CDR3 reads CASSEVLGFLGSSYNEQFF. In DNA, the CDR3 is TGTGCCAGCAGTGAAGTATTAGGGTTCTTGGGGAGCTCCTACAATGAGCAGTTCTTC.

This clonotype showed up many times. The gene calls are TRBV20-1 and TRBJ2-3, with 9 positions matching TRBD2. The J segment lost 0 bases and the V segment lost 2 bases, leaving 21 bases of the junction unmatched. The germline V gene has CDR1 DFQATT and CDR2 SNEGSKA (reference sequence). The CDR3 has 21 amino acids. The CDR3 protein is CSARKSLVETSGSTSTDTQYF. The CDR3 DNA follows: TGCAGTGCTAGAAAATCCCTTGTCGAGACTAGCGGAAGTACTAGCACAGATACGCAGTATTTT.

This clonotype showed up many times. The V gene is TRBV5-1, the J gene TRBJ2-2; the match to TRBD1 covers 7 bases. The CDR3 loop spans 15 amino acids. Trimming at V came to 4 bases and at J to 3 bases, leaving 6 bases not matched to a gene. Germline lookup yields CDR1 SGHRS and CDR2 YFSETQ. Here the CDR3 DNA reads TGCGCCAGCAGCGAGACAGGGTTGGACACCGGGGAGCTGTTTTTT. Translation gives CASSETGLDTGELFF.

This clonotype has ten or more counts. V usage is TRBV10-3 and J usage is TRBJ2-7; 11 nucleotides align to TRBD2. This CDR3 comprises 15 residues. The V and J ends lost 10 bases and 2 bases, in that order; junction bases with no gene match: 10. Germline V CDR1 and CDR2: ENHRY, SYGVKD. CDR3 in DNA: TGTGCCACCTACACCGGGACTAGCGGTCCCTACGAGCAGTACTTC. Translation: CATYTGTSGPYEQYF.

This clonotype occurred many times. The rearrangement uses TRBV5-1 and TRBJ2-2; a possible D gene is TRBD1 (5 bases). The germline V gene encodes CDR1 SGHRS and CDR2 YFSETQ. The length of the CDR3 is 21 residues. V was clipped by 6 bases and J by 0 bases, with 30 bases between them. CDR3 loop: CASTSVGSDRVYTANTGELFF. The CDR3, as DNA: TGCGCCAGCACCTCAGTAGGGTCAGACAGAGTTTACACCGCGAACACCGGGGAGCTGTTTTTT.

This clonotype was seen at least ten times. This rearrangement joins TRBV6-1 to TRBJ1-2, with D unclear. Germline assignment: CDR1 MNHNS and CDR2 SASEGT. Trimming took off 8 bases at V and 4 bases at J, with 14 bases between the two ends. CDR3 size: 13 residues. As DNA, the CDR3 is TGTGCCAGCTGCGTAAGTTCCGTCTATGGCTACACCTTC. Its protein is CASCVSSVYGYTF.

The chain combines TRBV10-3 with TRBJ2-7; D gene unclear. The CDR3 runs 12 residues. Germline V CDR1 and CDR2: ENHRY, SYGVKD. V lost 6 bases to trimming and J lost 3 bases, with 9 bases between them. Written as DNA, the CDR3 is TGTGCCATCAGGAGTCAAAACTACGAGCAGTACTTC. This gives the protein CAIRSQNYEQYF.

This clonotype was recorded at least ten times. V is TRBV6-1 and J is TRBJ2-2, with a tentative D call TRBD1 (5 bases). The CDR3 sequence is 16 residues long. V dropped 7 bases and J dropped 4 bases, with 19 bases sitting between them. Germline-derived CDR1 and CDR2 are MNHNS and SASEGT. CDR3 coding DNA: TGTGCCAGCACCTACGAAGGACACTTGGGCACCGGGGAGCTGTTTTTT. This sequence encodes CASTYEGHLGTGELFF.

This clonotype has ten or more counts. The chain joins TRBV5-1 to TRBJ2-1; D is unclear. Germline CDR1 and CDR2: SGHRS and YFSETQ. CDR3 length: 15 amino acids. Trimming cost V 0 bases and J 0 bases, with 7 bases left between them. The CDR3 sequence: CASSLGSSSYNEQFF. The CDR3 coding sequence is TGCGCCAGCAGCTTGGGGAGTAGCTCCTACAATGAGCAGTTCTTC.

This clonotype has at least ten counts. J is TRBJ2-4 and V is TRBV7-2; D may be TRBD1 (6 bases). Germline loops: CDR1 SGHTA, CDR2 FQGNSA. CDR3 length: 15 amino acids. V was shortened by 3 bases and J by 8 bases, with 17 bases between the two germline ends. CDR3 loop: CASSFSGTPGDIQYF. For the CDR3, the DNA is TGTGCCAGCAGCTTTTCCGGGACCCCAGGGGACATTCAGTACTTC.

The table lists this clonotype with a few counts. This chain connects TRBV12-3 or TRBV12-4 to TRBJ1-5, with D possibly TRBD1 on 6 matching bases. V shed 3 bases and J shed 7 bases, with 16 bases lying between them. The CDR3 totals 15 residues. CDR3 residues: CASSLWGPRYQPQHF. CDR3 coding DNA: TGTGCCAGCAGTTTGTGGGGGCCTCGCTACCAGCCCCAGCATTTT.

This clonotype was seen ten or more times. The V gene is TRBV7-2, the J gene TRBJ1-5; D might be TRBD1 (6 bases). Germline V CDR1 and CDR2: SGHTA, FQGNSA. The ends were cut back, 0 bases at V and 0 bases at J, with 24 bases in the middle. This CDR3 is built from 21 residues. In DNA, the CDR3 is TGTGCCAGCAGCTTAGCCCAATTTAAAGGGGGACTCTTATATAGCAATCAGCCCCAGCATTTT. Its translation: CASSLAQFKGGLLYSNQPQHF.

This clonotype was picked up many times. The chain has TRBV25-1 and TRBJ1-1; TRBD1 is a possible D gene (6 bases). CDR1 is MGHDK, CDR2 SYGVNS, per germline. This CDR3 is 12 amino acids long. Trimming cost V 5 bases and J 6 bases, with 10 bases left between them. Written as DNA, the CDR3 is TGTGCCAGCAGTACTCGGACAGCTGAAGCTTTCTTT. This translates into CASSTRTAEAFF.

This clonotype was seen ten or more times. CDR3 DNA sequence: TGTGCCAGCAGCCAGCAACACGATTCTTATAGCAATCAGCCCCAGCATTTT. It encodes CASSQQHDSYSNQPQHF. The chain recombines TRBV4-2 with TRBJ1-5; the D is unclear. V was shortened by 3 bases and J by 0 bases, with 15 bases between the two germline ends. The V gene's germline CDR1 is LGHNA and CDR2 YNFKEQ. The CDR3 is made up of 17 amino acids.

V gene TRBV28 combines with J gene TRBJ2-3; D uncertain. V was shortened by 5 bases and J by 9 bases, with 12 bases between the two germline ends. This CDR3 has 12 residues. CDR1 is MDHEN, CDR2 SYDVKM, per germline. The CDR3 reads CASSPRMDTQYF. CDR3 coding DNA: TGTGCCAGCAGTCCACGCATGGACACGCAGTATTTT.